A selection of T cell receptor beta chains follows, all from one sample in a study of shared clonotypes between healthy human individuals. Clones were sequenced by immunoSEQ multiplex PCR, and TCRdb holds only the in-frame ones, with some missing. The sample shows roughly 1 million clones, roughly 80% of them seen only once. Specimen: memory CD4+ T cells sorted from blood. These receptors all come from a man younger than 35 in good health. Each CDR3 is given with its conserved first and last residue. The D gene is left open where the match is weak. Rows give clone size only sometimes, using once, few, many, or a class for an expanded clone.

v_call: TRBV2
j_call: TRBJ1-3
clone_size: .
d_call: TRBD1
cdr3_aa: CASNPDRGRGSIYF
cdr3_nt: TGTGCCAGCAACCCCGACAGGGGTCGAGGCTCAATATATTTT

v_call: TRBV28
j_call: TRBJ2-3
clone_size: .
d_call: TRBD2
cdr3_aa: CASSSLAGGIDTQYF
cdr3_nt: TGTGCCAGCAGTTCCCTAGCGGGGGGGATCGATACGCAGTATTTT

v_call: TRBV7-3
j_call: TRBJ2-3
clone_size: many
d_call: TRBD2
cdr3_aa: CASSPGTSGVTDTQYF
cdr3_nt: TGTGCCAGCAGCCCCGGGACTAGCGGGGTAACAGATACGCAGTATTTT

v_call: TRBV7-7
j_call: TRBJ2-5
clone_size: .
d_call: TRBD2
cdr3_aa: CASSQTSGGPQETQYF
cdr3_nt: TGTGCTAGCAGCCAGACTAGCGGGGGGCCCCAAGAGACCCAGTACTTC

v_call: TRBV4-2
j_call: TRBJ2-7
clone_size: .
d_call: TRBD1
cdr3_aa: CASSQRADRGVVYEQYF
cdr3_nt: TGTGCCAGCAGCCAAAGGGCCGACAGGGGGGTTGTCTACGAGCAGTACTTC

v_call: TRBV6-4
j_call: TRBJ1-6
clone_size: .
d_call: .
cdr3_aa: CASSDSYGNSPLHF
cdr3_nt: TGTGCCAGCAGTGACTCTTATGGTAATTCACCCCTCCACTTT

v_call: TRBV5-6
j_call: TRBJ1-3
clone_size: .
d_call: .
cdr3_aa: CASSMEWDGPRYSGNTIYF
cdr3_nt: TGTGCCAGCAGCATGGAGTGGGACGGACCCCGCTACTCTGGAAACACCATATATTTT

v_call: TRBV18
j_call: TRBJ2-2
clone_size: .
d_call: .
cdr3_aa: CASSPRGTGELFF
cdr3_nt: TGTGCCAGCTCACCCAGAGGGACCGGGGAGCTGTTTTTT

v_call: TRBV27
j_call: TRBJ2-2
clone_size: .
d_call: .
cdr3_aa: CASRATPNTGELFF
cdr3_nt: TGTGCCAGCAGGGCCACACCAAACACCGGGGAGCTGTTTTTT

v_call: TRBV7-2
j_call: TRBJ1-1
clone_size: few
d_call: .
cdr3_aa: CASSLGGSTEAFF
cdr3_nt: TGTGCCAGCAGCTTAGGGGGCTCCACTGAAGCTTTCTTT

v_call: TRBV7-2
j_call: TRBJ2-2
clone_size: .
d_call: TRBD1
cdr3_aa: CASSLVGTGNKGGELFF
cdr3_nt: TGTGCCAGCAGCTTAGTTGGGACAGGGAATAAAGGCGGGGAGCTGTTTTTT

v_call: TRBV5-6
j_call: TRBJ2-3
clone_size: .
d_call: .
cdr3_aa: CASSLRGKADTQYF
cdr3_nt: TGTGCCAGCAGCTTGAGGGGCAAGGCAGATACGCAGTATTTT

v_call: TRBV4-3
j_call: TRBJ2-1
clone_size: .
d_call: TRBD2
cdr3_aa: CASSQGWGTSFNEQFF
cdr3_nt: TGCGCCAGCAGCCAAGGATGGGGGACTAGCTTCAATGAGCAGTTCTTC

v_call: TRBV6-6
j_call: TRBJ1-4
clone_size: .
d_call: TRBD1
cdr3_aa: CASRPDRGKEKLFF
cdr3_nt: TGTGCCAGCAGACCAGACAGGGGAAAGGAAAAACTGTTTTTT

v_call: TRBV4-3
j_call: TRBJ2-1
clone_size: once
d_call: .
cdr3_aa: CASSKRSGDDEQFF
cdr3_nt: TGCGCCAGCAGCAAAAGGTCGGGGGACGATGAGCAGTTCTTC

v_call: TRBV4-1
j_call: TRBJ1-3
clone_size: few
d_call: .
cdr3_aa: CASSQDVGRVANF
cdr3_nt: TGCGCCAGCAGCCAAGATGTGGGCAGGGTCGCGAATTTT

v_call: TRBV4-1
j_call: TRBJ1-1
clone_size: few
d_call: TRBD1
cdr3_aa: CASSRAGQGDTEAFF
cdr3_nt: TGCGCCAGCAGCCGTGCGGGACAGGGGGATACTGAAGCTTTCTTT

v_call: TRBV6-6
j_call: TRBJ2-1
clone_size: .
d_call: TRBD2
cdr3_aa: CASRSMGGSNEQFF
cdr3_nt: TGTGCCAGCAGGTCCATGGGCGGGAGCAATGAGCAGTTCTTC

v_call: TRBV6-1
j_call: TRBJ1-2
clone_size: .
d_call: .
cdr3_aa: CASSDKGDYGYTF
cdr3_nt: TGTGCCAGCAGTGACAAGGGTGACTATGGCTACACCTTC

v_call: TRBV5-1
j_call: TRBJ2-2
clone_size: .
d_call: TRBD1
cdr3_aa: CASTTSGTGSTGELFF
cdr3_nt: TGCGCCAGCACTACCTCCGGGACAGGGTCCACCGGGGAGCTGTTTTTT

v_call: TRBV2
j_call: TRBJ2-5
clone_size: .
d_call: TRBD2
cdr3_aa: CATSGGGAGKKTQYF
cdr3_nt: TGTGCCACCAGTGGCGGGGGAGCGGGGAAAAAGACCCAGTACTTC

v_call: TRBV5-4
j_call: TRBJ2-5
clone_size: .
d_call: .
cdr3_aa: CASSPDPLLQETQYF
cdr3_nt: TGTGCCAGCAGCCCCGACCCCCTCCTCCAAGAGACCCAGTACTTC

v_call: TRBV6-5
j_call: TRBJ2-6
clone_size: .
d_call: .
cdr3_aa: CASSSAGVGANVLTF
cdr3_nt: TGTGCCAGCAGTTCCGCCGGGGTGGGGGCCAACGTCCTGACTTTC

v_call: TRBV6-5
j_call: TRBJ1-4
clone_size: once
d_call: .
cdr3_aa: CASSYGPGTNEKLFF
cdr3_nt: TGTGCCAGCAGTTACGGTCCAGGGACTAATGAAAAACTGTTTTTT

v_call: TRBV4-3
j_call: TRBJ2-7
clone_size: .
d_call: TRBD1
cdr3_aa: CASSTIQGAFGEQYF
cdr3_nt: TGCGCCAGCAGCACAATACAGGGGGCGTTTGGCGAGCAGTACTTC

v_call: TRBV10-2
j_call: TRBJ2-3
clone_size: .
d_call: TRBD2
cdr3_aa: CASSEARLGLAGVDTQYF
cdr3_nt: TGCGCCAGCAGTGAGGCACGCCTGGGACTAGCGGGAGTAGATACGCAGTATTTT

v_call: TRBV29-1
j_call: TRBJ1-1
clone_size: .
d_call: .
cdr3_aa: CSVGYRGRDPEAFF
cdr3_nt: TGCAGCGTTGGGTATCGGGGCAGGGACCCTGAAGCTTTCTTT

v_call: TRBV20-1
j_call: TRBJ1-6
clone_size: .
d_call: .
cdr3_aa: CSDNGDSPLHF
cdr3_nt: TGCAGTGACAACGGGGATTCACCCCTCCACTTT

v_call: TRBV5-1
j_call: TRBJ2-5
clone_size: few
d_call: TRBD1
cdr3_aa: CASSTGDREVTQYF
cdr3_nt: TGCGCCAGCAGCACGGGGGACAGGGAGGTGACCCAGTACTTC

v_call: TRBV4-1
j_call: TRBJ2-5
clone_size: .
d_call: .
cdr3_aa: CAGSPPYFQGAQYF
cdr3_nt: TGCGCCGGCAGCCCCCCCTACTTCCAAGGGGCCCAGTACTTC

v_call: TRBV6-5
j_call: TRBJ2-7
clone_size: .
d_call: .
cdr3_aa: CASSGGPPYEQYF
cdr3_nt: TGTGCCAGCAGTGGGGGTCCCCCCTACGAGCAGTACTTC

v_call: TRBV10-3
j_call: TRBJ2-3
clone_size: .
d_call: TRBD2
cdr3_aa: CAIMGLAGADTQYF
cdr3_nt: TGTGCCATCATGGGACTAGCGGGGGCGGATACGCAGTATTTT

v_call: TRBV25-1
j_call: TRBJ2-4
clone_size: few
d_call: .
cdr3_aa: CASSDGGRTKNIQYF
cdr3_nt: TGTGCCAGCAGTGATGGGGGGCGCACCAAAAACATTCAGTACTTC

v_call: TRBV9
j_call: TRBJ2-1
clone_size: .
d_call: .
cdr3_aa: CASSARSRARLFF
cdr3_nt: TGTGCCAGCAGCGCCCGAAGCCGGGCCCGACTGTTCTTC

v_call: TRBV6-1
j_call: TRBJ2-1
clone_size: few
d_call: .
cdr3_aa: CASSGLWYNLYEQFF
cdr3_nt: TGTGCCAGCAGTGGGCTTTGGTATAATCTATATGAGCAGTTCTTC

v_call: TRBV11-2
j_call: TRBJ1-2
clone_size: once
d_call: .
cdr3_aa: CASSLWGGGSYGYTF
cdr3_nt: TGTGCCAGCAGCTTATGGGGCGGCGGGTCGTATGGCTACACCTTC

v_call: TRBV18
j_call: TRBJ1-5
clone_size: .
d_call: .
cdr3_aa: CASSPGDINQPQHF
cdr3_nt: TGTGCCAGCTCACCAGGGGACATCAATCAGCCCCAGCATTTT

v_call: TRBV28
j_call: TRBJ1-1
clone_size: .
d_call: .
cdr3_aa: CASLQPARQAFF
cdr3_nt: TGTGCCAGCCTCCAACCCGCCCGTCAAGCTTTCTTT

v_call: TRBV6-1
j_call: TRBJ2-1
clone_size: .
d_call: TRBD2
cdr3_aa: CASWTGGNYNEQFF
cdr3_nt: TGTGCCAGCTGGACGGGGGGGAATTACAATGAGCAGTTCTTC

v_call: TRBV5-1
j_call: TRBJ2-3
clone_size: .
d_call: .
cdr3_aa: CASSRLGTSTDTQYF
cdr3_nt: TGCGCCAGCAGCCGCCTCGGGACGTCCACAGATACGCAGTATTTT